These T cell receptor beta chains were read from a single sample in a study of shared clonotypes between healthy human individuals. Produced via immunoSEQ multiplex PCR; TCRdb's table is partial and in-frame only. Of 2 million to 2.5 million clones listed, approximately 93% were seen once; the top ten hold 0.35% to 0.5%. The source material was naive CD4+ T cells from PBMCs. Source of these receptors: a man in his late teens or twenties in good health. Some clones in this sample may be carry-over from other donors' samples. Each CDR3 is given with its conserved first and last residue.

j_call | v_call | cdr3_aa
TRBJ1-4 | TRBV6-5 | CASSWTGSEEKLFF
TRBJ1-3 | TRBV2 | CASSANRYSNTIYF
TRBJ2-7 | TRBV15 | CATSRDPFYEQYF
TRBJ2-5 | TRBV5-1 | CASSVTSGKETQYF
TRBJ2-7 | TRBV29-1 | CSVETDRTYEQYF
TRBJ1-5 | TRBV30 | CAWCGSSNQPQHF
TRBJ2-1 | TRBV7-9 | CASSLLQSYNEQFF
TRBJ1-1 | TRBV28 | CASSNPGGYTEAFF
TRBJ2-5 | TRBV21-1 | CASSPGETQYF
TRBJ1-2 | TRBV20-1 | CSAGQIYGYTF
TRBJ1-5 | TRBV30 | CACDRSNQPQHF
TRBJ2-2 | TRBV4-1 | CASSQGTGQGTGELFF
TRBJ2-1 | TRBV5-1 | CASSPGRGGYNEQFF
TRBJ1-5 | TRBV5-1 | CASSLDAVSNQPQHF
TRBJ1-2 | TRBV7-9 | CASSFVRDRGFYGYTF
TRBJ2-2 | TRBV5-4 | CASSRMSASNTGELFF
TRBJ2-7 | TRBV27 | CASSFPHRTSGRKQYF
TRBJ2-2 | TRBV11-1 | CASSLARVGTGELFF
TRBJ1-2 | TRBV28 | CASSLTGGGYTF
TRBJ1-2 | TRBV30 | CAWSRQGARDYGYTF
TRBJ1-2 | TRBV5-5 | CASSSRDKHYGYTF
TRBJ2-1 | TRBV11-2 | CASSLGVGVGLSSYNEQFF
TRBJ2-7 | TRBV9 | CASSVTKDFSPHDLSYEQYF
TRBJ1-1 | TRBV11-2 | CASSRTTVLAEAFF
TRBJ1-2 | TRBV29-1 | CSVDRTGLNYGYTF
TRBJ2-7 | TRBV20-1 | CSASGEYEQYF
TRBJ2-3 | TRBV29-1 | CSVEAALNLLASRTDTQYF
TRBJ1-2 | TRBV7-3 | CASSFDAAPGYTF
TRBJ2-7 | TRBV5-6 | CASSFGETGEQYF
TRBJ1-2 | TRBV28 | CASRTPGTGYGYTF
TRBJ2-3 | TRBV18 | CASSLTSEITDTQYF
TRBJ2-7 | TRBV28 | CASSPGQGGNF
TRBJ2-3 | TRBV28 | CASSTRTSGMIPHTDTQYF
TRBJ2-5 | TRBV28 | CASSDPGQGTQYF
TRBJ2-1 | TRBV19 | CASSLIAGTYNEQFF
TRBJ2-1 | TRBV28 | CASSLGGRDEQFF
TRBJ2-3 | TRBV6-6 | CASRGAYTDTQYF
TRBJ1-1 | TRBV28 | CASSFRTGNTEAFF
TRBJ1-5 | TRBV6-1 | CASNGGNNQPQHF
TRBJ2-7 | TRBV9 | CASSVGDRVGEQYF
TRBJ2-7 | TRBV6-5 | CASRLQQGSSYEQYF
TRBJ1-2 | TRBV5-6 | CASSLGRRYGYTF
TRBJ2-7 | TRBV7-2 | CASSLARNAYEQYF
TRBJ2-7 | TRBV30 | CAWSVRGRLSYEQYF